This T cell receptor (beta chain) originates from a study of tumor-infiltrating lymphocytes in localized non-small cell lung cancer. Study background: Patients included smokers and never-smokers with various histologies, some sampled after neoadjuvant chemotherapy.

Assay used: immunoSEQ multiplex PCR; TCRdb lists only in-frame clones, some missing. The sample includes about 7,500 clones, 55% to 80% of them seen just once. CDR1 GTSNPN and CDR2 SVGIG come from the germline V gene (reference sequence). The CDR3 spans 13 residues. With 0 bases clipped from V and 7 bases from J, the junction kept 2 bases outside the gene matches. The sequence was obtained from a human donor with non-small cell lung cancer. Sequencing input: uninvolved lung tissue not adjacent to the tumor. This chain connects TRBV30 to TRBJ1-5; 8 bases are a match to TRBD1. The CDR3 loop reads CAWSVTGGQPQHF. CDR3 sequence (DNA): TGTGCCTGGAGTGTAACAGGGGGACAGCCCCAGCATTTT.